Below are 22 T cell receptor beta chains sequenced from a single sample in a study of T cell responses to AZD1222 COVID-19 vaccine. Measured with immunoSEQ multiplex PCR; TCRdb has only the in-frame clones, and not every one. The table has about 97,000 clones, roughly 86% seen once. This material consisted of peripheral blood, taken on day 0 of AZD1222 vaccination. These receptors came from an adult in good health.

This rearrangement joins TRBV5-1 to TRBJ1-2, with D unclear. CDR1 is SGHRS, CDR2 YFSETQ, per germline. The CDR3 sequence is 13 residues long. Trimming shortened V by 2 bases and J by 2 bases, and 7 bases separated the two germline ends. The chain's CDR3 is CASSLGENYGYTF. CDR3 bases: TGCGCCAGCAGCTTAGGAGAAAACTATGGCTACACCTTC. The full variable domain, its missing parts supplied by reference TRBV5-1 and TRBJ1-2, is KAGVTQTPRYLIKTRGQQVTLSCSPISGHRSVSWYQQTPGQGLQFLFEYFSETQRNKGNFPGRFSGRQFSNSRSEMNVSTLELGDSALYLCASSLGENYGYTFGSGTRLTVV.

The chain is built from TRBV7-9 and TRBJ2-1, with 7 bases lining up with TRBD1. This CDR3 contains 15 residues. Germline loops: CDR1 SEHNR, CDR2 FQNEAQ (reference sequence). V dropped 3 bases and J dropped 5; count of bases not matched to a gene: 7. The CDR3 reads CASSLGRGTHNEQFF. The CDR3 region has the DNA TGTGCCAGCAGCTTGGGCAGGGGGACCCACAATGAGCAGTTCTTC.

J is TRBJ2-1 and V is TRBV6-1; TRBD1 matches 8 bases. CDR3 length: 16 amino acids. Germline-derived CDR1 and CDR2 are MNHNS and SASEGT. The V segment lost 3 bases and the J segment 3 bases; nucleotides outside the gene matches: 7. The CDR3 here is CASSDLSGGIYNEQFF. The CDR3 DNA reads as TGTGCCAGCAGTGATTTATCAGGGGGCATCTACAATGAGCAGTTCTTC.

The V call is TRBV19, the J call TRBJ1-3, with TRBD1 as a possible D gene (6 bases). There are 14 residues in the CDR3. The V end was cut by 3 bases, the J end by 4 bases, with 10 bases between. The germline gives CDR1 LNHDA, CDR2 SQIVND (reference sequence). The CDR3, as DNA: TGTGCCAGTAGTATCCCAGGGGCCGGAAACACCATATATTTT. Its translation is CASSIPGAGNTIYF.

The V call is TRBV6-5, the J call TRBJ2-7; a weak D match, TRBD1 (5 bases). This CDR3 region has 13 residues. Trimming removed 11 bases at V and 2 bases at J, with 16 bases between. Germline CDR1 and CDR2: MNHEY and SVGAGI. The CDR3 here is CASKAGPAYEQYF. The CDR3 DNA is TGTGCCTCCAAGGCAGGGCCGGCCTACGAGCAGTACTTC.

This chain uses TRBV29-1 with TRBJ1-2, with TRBD1 matching 8 bases. Germline lookup yields CDR1 SQVTM and CDR2 ANQGSEA. The CDR3 covers 17 residues. The J segment lost 4 bases and the V segment lost 4 bases, leaving 17 bases of the junction unmatched. DNA of the CDR3: TGCAGCGTTGGAGTTGGGTCAGGGGGCGAAGAGAGCTATGGCTACACCTTC. This gives the protein CSVGVGSGGEESYGYTF.

This chain uses TRBV24-1 with TRBJ1-2, with D perhaps matching TRBD1 (6 bases). V shed 2 bases and J shed 7 bases, with 13 bases lying between them. Germline V CDR1 and CDR2: KGHDR, SFDVKD. The CDR3 length is 14 residues. CDR3: CATSDSNPGAGYTF. In DNA form, the CDR3 reads TGTGCCACCAGTGATTCAAACCCGGGGGCTGGCTACACCTTC.

This rearrangement joins TRBV5-1 to TRBJ2-1; D gene ambiguous. Germline CDR1 reads SGHRS; CDR2 reads YFSETQ. V shed 3 bases and J shed 0 bases, with 10 bases lying between them. The CDR3 spans 15 residues. The CDR3 nucleotides are TGCGCCAGCAGCTCCCCGACGAGCTCCTACAATGAGCAGTTCTTC. As protein: CASSSPTSSYNEQFF. The complete variable domain, with remaining parts taken from reference TRBV5-1 and TRBJ2-1, reads KAGVTQTPRYLIKTRGQQVTLSCSPISGHRSVSWYQQTPGQGLQFLFEYFSETQRNKGNFPGRFSGRQFSNSRSEMNVSTLELGDSALYLCASSSPTSSYNEQFFGPGTRLTVL.

The chain has TRBV7-8 and TRBJ1-2; 8 bases align to TRBD1. With 5 bases clipped from V and 5 bases from J, the junction kept 4 bases outside the gene matches. This CDR3 spans 13 amino acids. Germline V gene lookup returns CDR1 SGHVS and CDR2 FQNEAQ. CDR3 DNA: TGTGCCAGCAGCCGAAACAGGGGGTATGGCTACACCTTC. Its protein is CASSRNRGYGYTF. The entire variable domain, with the rest obtained from reference TRBV7-8 and TRBJ1-2, is as follows: GAGVSQSPRYKVAKRGQDVALRCDPISGHVSLFWYQQALGQGPEFLTYFQNEAQLDKSGLPSDRFFAERPEGSVSTLKIQRTQQEDSAVYLCASSRNRGYGYTFGSGTRLTVV.

CDR3 sequence reads: CSASQYRDRAGEQYF. The CDR3 bases are TGCAGTGCTAGTCAATATCGGGACAGGGCAGGCGAGCAGTACTTC. The J gene is TRBJ2-7, the V gene TRBV20-1, with TRBD1 identical over 9 bases. This CDR3 comprises 15 residues. After removal of 3 bases from V and 6 bases from J, the junction contained 12 bases not matched to a gene. Germline loops: CDR1 DFQATT, CDR2 SNEGSKA (reference sequence).

This chain joins TRBV6-4 and TRBJ2-1; 9 nucleotides match TRBD2. The V gene end was trimmed by 8 bases and the J gene end by 4 bases; junction bases not matched to a gene: 9. Germline CDR1 MRHNA, CDR2 SNTAGT. The CDR3 has 15 amino acids. CDR3 amino acids: CASAAGTSPYNEQFF. The CDR3 DNA sequence: TGTGCCAGCGCTGCCGGGACTAGCCCGTACAATGAGCAGTTCTTC.

The V gene is TRBV4-1, the J gene TRBJ1-1; D unclear. Trimming stripped 5 bases from V and 2 bases from J, with 9 bases between. Germline V gene data show CDR1 as MGHRA and CDR2 as YSYEKL. This CDR3 comprises 13 residues. The CDR3 DNA reads as TGCGCCAGCAGCTTCACAGAAAACACTGAAGCTTTCTTT. It encodes CASSFTENTEAFF.

The V call is TRBV28, the J call TRBJ2-7; perhaps TRBD1 as D (5 bases). The V gene's germline CDR1 is MDHEN and CDR2 SYDVKM. There are 14 residues in the CDR3. V lost 9 bases, J lost 2 bases, and 17 bases lay in between. CDR3 loop: CASQWTLRPYEQYF. The CDR3, as DNA: TGTGCCAGTCAGTGGACACTTCGGCCCTACGAGCAGTACTTC. Variable domain in full (rest from reference TRBV28 and TRBJ2-7): DVKVTQSSRYLVKRTGEKVFLECVQDMDHENMFWYRQDPGLGLRLIYFSYDVKMKEKGDIPEGYSVSREKKERFSLILESASTNQTSMYLCASQWTLRPYEQYFGPGTRLTVT.

The V gene is TRBV4-1, the J gene TRBJ1-6; unclear D gene. Trimming pared 1 base from V and 3 bases from J, leaving 19 bases between. Germline-derived CDR1 and CDR2 are MGHRA and YSYEKL. CDR3 length equals 19 residues. Here the CDR3 reads CASSQGDTGIGDYNSPLHF. CDR3 bases: TGCGCCAGCAGCCAAGGCGACACCGGGATCGGCGACTATAATTCACCCCTCCACTTT.

This chain links TRBV4-1 with TRBJ1-5; TRBD1 aligns across 9 bases. In germline, CDR1 is MGHRA, CDR2 YSYEKL. V was pared by 1 base and J by 0 bases, with 4 bases of the junction left unmatched. There are 17 residues in the CDR3. In nucleotides, the CDR3 is TGCGCCAGCAGCCAAGTGGGACAGGGACATAGCAATCAGCCCCAGCATTTT. The encoded protein is CASSQVGQGHSNQPQHF.

The chain is built from TRBV20-1 and TRBJ1-2, with D unclear. The germline CDR1 and CDR2 sequences are DFQATT and SNEGSKA (reference sequence). Trimming took 3 bases from V and 8 from J, leaving 13 bases between them. The CDR3 consists of 12 residues. In nucleotides, the CDR3 is TGCAGTGCTAGTTTGGGGAGACGGGGCTACACCTTC. Translation gives CSASLGRRGYTF.

The chain combines TRBV7-2 with TRBJ1-1, with D unresolved. Trimming removed 1 base from V and 0 bases from J, with 9 bases in between. CDR3 length: 15 residues. Germline loops: CDR1 SGHTA, CDR2 FQGNSA. The CDR3: CASSLVTVMNTEAFF. The DNA of the CDR3 is TGTGCCAGCAGCTTAGTTACGGTCATGAACACTGAAGCTTTCTTT.

The gene calls are TRBV4-1 and TRBJ1-2; D possibly corresponds to TRBD1 (5 bases). The CDR3 sequence is 17 residues long. Germline V lookup: CDR1 MGHRA, CDR2 YSYEKL. The V end was cut by 3 bases, the J end by 7 bases, with 24 bases between. The CDR3, as DNA: TGCGCCAGCAGCCAGTTGTTCAGGGTGCGGGTTAATGGTGGCTACACCTTC. Translated, it gives CASSQLFRVRVNGGYTF.

CDR3 DNA: TGTGCCAGCAGCGCGGACCCCTTTGGAGGGGGGGTTGAAGCTTTCTTT. Translating gives CASSADPFGGGVEAFF. V gene TRBV9 combines with J gene TRBJ1-1; D is perhaps TRBD1 (6 bases). The germline V gene has CDR1 SGDLS and CDR2 YYNGEE. The CDR3 totals 16 residues. V was clipped by 3 bases and J by 7 bases, with 22 bases between them.

V is TRBV29-1 and J is TRBJ1-2; D remains ambiguous. Germline V gives CDR1 SQVTM, CDR2 ANQGSEA. This CDR3 has 12 amino acids. Trimming stripped 6 bases from V and 6 bases from J, with 14 bases between. The CDR3 here is CSVKIAGDGYTF. The CDR3 DNA follows: TGCAGCGTAAAAATTGCGGGAGATGGCTACACCTTC.

The V call is TRBV28, the J call TRBJ1-2; TRBD1 agrees at 10 bases. The J segment lost 8 bases and the V segment lost 1 base, leaving 7 bases of the junction unmatched. The V gene's germline CDR1 is MDHEN and CDR2 SYDVKM. This CDR3 spans 15 amino acids. CDR3 loop: CASSLFQPGQGGYTF. CDR3 in DNA: TGTGCCAGCAGTTTATTTCAACCGGGACAGGGGGGCTACACCTTC.

V usage is TRBV2 and J usage is TRBJ2-2; D is unclear. CDR3 length equals 12 residues. CDR1 is SNHLY, CDR2 FYNNEI, per germline. Trimming removed 8 bases at V and 7 bases at J, with 11 bases between. CDR3 region: CASGLGVGELFF. The CDR3 coding sequence is TGTGCCAGCGGCTTAGGAGTCGGGGAGCTGTTTTTT.